These 18 T cell receptor beta chains came from one sample sequenced in a study of cytomegalovirus exposure and HLA in healthy donors. The PCR contained 60 Vbeta and 13 Jbeta primers. Method: immunoSEQ multiplex PCR; TCRdb's copy keeps in-frame clones and lacks some. The sample comprises some 170,000 clones, over 70% of which are singletons, and roughly 3% rests with the top ten. Sequencing was performed on PBMCs. The source is a woman between 50 and 59 years old in good health and CMV-seropositive.

This clone was detected only a few times. The CDR3 reads CASSSVAGGPRDEQFF. The CDR3 DNA reads TGTGCCAGCAGCTCCGTAGCGGGGGGGCCAAGGGATGAGCAGTTCTTC. This sequence joins TRBV11-3 and TRBJ2-1, with 11 nucleotides matching TRBD2. V lost 4 bases to trimming and J lost 8 bases; unmatched junction nucleotides: 10. The CDR3 totals 16 residues. CDR1 SGHNT and CDR2 YENEEA come from the germline V gene.

This clone was observed a single time. The gene calls are TRBV12-1 and TRBJ2-6; the table gives TRBD2 as D, unverified against the DNA. TRBV12-1 is classified as a pseudogene. The CDR3 length is 17 residues. CDR3 nucleotide sequence: TGTGCCAGCAGTAAAGACTCCATAGACCCTGGGGCCAACGTCCTGACTTTC. Amino acid sequence: CASSKDSIDPGANVLTF.

The CDR3 region is CASSHASGGLSDTQYF. The CDR3, as DNA: TGTGCCAGCAGCCACGCCAGCGGGGGGCTCTCAGATACGCAGTATTTT. This chain connects TRBV25-1 to TRBJ2-3; 9 nucleotides line up with TRBD2. CDR3 size: 16 residues. The ends lost 6 bases at V and 4 bases at J; junction bases unmatched: 11. Germline V gene data show CDR1 as MGHDK and CDR2 as SYGVNS.

There are a few counts of this clone. The chain's CDR3 is CASSSPSSGGRSEQFF. The DNA of the CDR3 is TGTGCCAGCAGCTCACCCTCTAGCGGGGGGAGGAGTGAGCAGTTCTTC. The chain carries TRBV5-4 and TRBJ2-1; 11 positions agree with TRBD2. The CDR3 totals 16 residues. The V and J ends lost 3 bases and 9 bases, in that order; junction bases with no gene match: 11. Germline-derived CDR1 and CDR2 are SGHNT and YYREEE (reference sequence).

The rearrangement uses TRBV15 and TRBJ2-7; 7 bases agree with TRBD2. Germline CDR1 and CDR2: LNHNV and YYDKDF (reference sequence). The CDR3 extends over 16 amino acids. V dropped 3 bases and J dropped 1; count of bases not matched to a gene: 9. As DNA, the CDR3 is TGTGCCACCAGCAGGGGGACCGGGACTACATCCTACGAGCAGTACTTC. Encoded protein: CATSRGTGTTSYEQYF.

The rearrangement uses TRBV10-1 and TRBJ1-1, with a weak D call TRBD1 (6 bases). The germline V gene encodes CDR1 WNHNN and CDR2 SYGVQD (reference sequence). The CDR3 is 13 amino acids. Trimming stripped 2 bases from V and 6 bases from J, with 10 bases between. The CDR3 sequence is CASSERGIAEAFF. In nucleotides, the CDR3 is TGCGCCAGCAGTGAGAGGGGGATCGCTGAAGCTTTCTTT.

This chain links TRBV18 with TRBJ2-7; D is perhaps TRBD2 (5 bases). The V end lost 2 bases, the J end lost 2 bases, and 13 bases lay between the germline ends. Germline CDR1 KGHSH, CDR2 LQKENI. This CDR3 comprises 15 residues. The CDR3 spells CASSPNRGGPYEQYF. CDR3 nucleotides: TGTGCCAGCTCACCAAATCGGGGTGGCCCCTACGAGCAGTACTTC.

This chain connects TRBV9 to TRBJ1-3; 10 bases line up with TRBD1. The CDR3 is made up of 19 amino acids. The ends lost 6 bases at V and 0 bases at J; junction bases unmatched: 15. Germline-derived CDR1 and CDR2 are SGDLS and YYNGEE. The CDR3 region has the DNA TGTGCCAGCACCCCCGAGGGGGGGACAGGGGCTCTCTCTGGAAACACCATATATTTT. This encodes CASTPEGGTGALSGNTIYF.

This rearrangement joins TRBV7-2 to TRBJ2-3; 7 bases match TRBD1. Per germline, CDR1 SGHTA and CDR2 FQGNSA. The CDR3 sequence is 15 residues long. V was pared by 1 base and J by 3 bases, with 4 bases of the junction left unmatched. CDR3 nucleotide sequence: TGTGCCAGCAGCTTAGAAGGGACAGATACAGATACGCAGTATTTT. This codes for CASSLEGTDTDTQYF.

The genes are TRBV6-1 and TRBJ2-5, with D perhaps TRBD2 (5 bases). Deletions cut 1 base from V and 2 bases from J, with 8 bases between. CDR1 MNHNS and CDR2 SASEGT come from the germline V gene. This CDR3 is built from 14 residues. CDR3 region: CASSEGRGQETQYF. CDR3 bases: TGTGCCAGCAGTGAAGGACGGGGACAAGAGACCCAGTACTTC.

The chain joins TRBV6-1 to TRBJ1-4; 7 bases match TRBD1. This CDR3 region has 15 residues. J was trimmed by 0 bases and V by 7 bases; bases with no gene match: 5. In germline, CDR1 is MNHNS, CDR2 SASEGT. The CDR3 region has the DNA TGTGCCAGCACACGACAGGGAGCAACTAATGAAAAACTGTTTTTT. It encodes CASTRQGATNEKLFF.

This clone was observed once. CDR3 bases: TGTGCCAGCAGTCCACAAATAACAGGGAGGGCCCGACAGCCCCAGCATTTT. Translated: CASSPQITGRARQPQHF. V and J are TRBV7-2 and TRBJ1-5; tentative D call: TRBD1 (6 bases). V shed 6 bases and J shed 7 bases, with 25 bases lying between them. Germline V lookup: CDR1 SGHTA, CDR2 FQGNSA. The CDR3 length is 17 residues. Full variable domain (outside the CDR3, taken from reference TRBV7-2 and TRBJ1-5): GAGVSQSPSNKVTEKGKDVELRCDPISGHTALYWYRQSLGQGLEFLIYFQGNSAPDKSGLPSDRFSAERTGGSVSTLTIQRTQQEDSAVYLCASSPQITGRARQPQHFGDGTRLSIL.

The chain combines TRBV11-2 with TRBJ1-4; no clear D. There are 11 residues in the CDR3. The V gene's germline CDR1 is SGHAT and CDR2 FQNNGV. V lost 5 bases and J lost 5, with 3 bases in between. CDR3 loop: CASSLNEKLFF. The CDR3 region has the DNA TGTGCCAGCAGCCTGAATGAAAAACTGTTTTTT.

This sequence joins TRBV5-1 and TRBJ2-1; 7 nucleotides align to TRBD2. The CDR3 runs 15 residues. V was clipped by 0 bases and J by 7 bases; unmatched bases: 7. Germline values: CDR1 SGHRS, CDR2 YFSETQ. This CDR3 reads CASSLAQFGGNEQFF. In DNA, the CDR3 is TGCGCCAGCAGCTTGGCTCAATTCGGGGGGAATGAGCAGTTCTTC.

The chain combines TRBV7-9 with TRBJ1-2; the D is unclear. Germline assignment: CDR1 SEHNR and CDR2 FQNEAQ (reference sequence). Trimming removed 7 bases at V and 3 bases at J, with 21 bases between. The CDR3 has 16 amino acids. This chain's CDR3 is CASNTRAGSKDYGYTF. The DNA of the CDR3 is TGTGCCAGCAACACCCGAGCGGGCTCGAAGGACTATGGCTACACCTTC.

V gene TRBV11-2 combines with J gene TRBJ2-5, with 9 bases aligning to TRBD1. Germline lookup yields CDR1 SGHAT and CDR2 FQNNGV. This CDR3 is built from 16 residues. After removal of 7 bases from V and 5 bases from J, the junction contained 14 bases not matched to a gene. This CDR3 is CASIVGTGTSGETQYF. DNA of the CDR3: TGTGCCAGCATAGTCGGGACAGGGACGAGTGGGGAGACCCAGTACTTC.

V is TRBV6-5 and J is TRBJ2-7, with TRBD2 matching over 8 bases. Unmatched junction bases numbered 0, after V lost 0 bases and J lost 2 bases. From germline, CDR1 is MNHEY and CDR2 SVGAGI. This CDR3 spans 14 amino acids. DNA of the CDR3: TGTGCCAGCAGTTACTCGCGGGGGGCCTACGAGCAGTACTTC. Translation gives CASSYSRGAYEQYF.

The chain uses TRBV19 and TRBJ1-5; a possible D gene is TRBD1 (5 bases). Trimming took off 5 bases at V and 4 bases at J, with 24 bases between the two ends. The V gene's germline CDR1 is LNHDA and CDR2 SQIVND (reference sequence). The CDR3 sequence is 18 residues long. CDR3 bases: TGTGCCAGTAGTGCTAGCCTCGGGACTAAAGCGTCTAATCAGCCCCAGCATTTT. The encoded protein is CASSASLGTKASNQPQHF.